The clone carrying this T cell receptor beta chain was seen a single time. What it binds is not known. This specimen belongs to a study of glioma-infiltrating T cells. Broader study findings: Non-neoplastic patients had below-expected tissue-blood divergence, while all gliomas exceeded expectation.

The iRepertoire nested amplicon-rescue multiplex PCR amplified TCR alpha and beta CDR3s from RNA. TCRdb itself ran the multiplex PCR reads through MiXCR, one entry per CDR3 protein. The sample comprises some 190,000 distinct CDR3 sequences, 25% to 35% of which are singletons, and 20% rests with the top ten. This sequence originates from a human donor with low-grade glioma or glioblastoma, undergoing nonglioma brain surgery, or in good health (not recorded which). The sequencing input was glioma tissue, nonneoplastic brain tissue, or PBMCs (not recorded which).

CDR3 sequence (DNA): TGTGCCAGTAAACCCGGACAGGGCATTGCAACTAATGAAAAACTGTTTTTT. It yields the protein CASKPGQGIATNEKLFF. The rearrangement links TRBV19 to TRBJ1-4, with 8 bases aligning to TRBD1. The CDR3 spans 17 residues. Germline V gives CDR1 LNHDA, CDR2 SQIVND (reference sequence). With V trimmed by 7 bases and J by 0 bases, 10 bases remained unmatched.